One and the same sample provided the 3 T cell receptor beta chains below, sequenced in a study of a mutant IDH1 vaccine in newly diagnosed glioma. No antigen has been assigned to these receptors. Sequencing used immunoSEQ multiplex PCR; TCRdb keeps in-frame clones, though not all of them. The sample includes tens of thousands of clones, less than 90% of them seen just once. Noted time point: week 35, safety follow-up. Topical imiquimod was applied with each vaccine dose, which held 300 ug of mutant IDH1 20-mer peptide. The sequencing here drew on PBMCs, taken from a glioma patient whose treatment included an IDH1 peptide vaccine. Source of these receptors: a man between 18 and 29 years old with glioma.

The CDR3 nucleotides read TGCGCCAGCAGCCAAGATATGGGGTACTATGGCTACACCTTC. It yields the protein CASSQDMGYYGYTF. The rearrangement links TRBV4-1 to TRBJ1-2; D unresolved. The V and J ends lost 0 bases and 3 bases respectively, with 8 bases between them. CDR3 length: 14 residues. The germline V gene has CDR1 MGHRA and CDR2 YSYEKL.

The chain is built from TRBV30 and TRBJ1-1; no reliable D call. The CDR3 consists of 12 residues. The V and J ends lost 0 bases and 3 bases respectively, with 5 bases between them. Germline V gives CDR1 GTSNPN, CDR2 SVGIG (reference sequence). CDR3 bases: TGTGCCTGGAGTGTATCAGACACTGAAGCTTTCTTT. It encodes CAWSVSDTEAFF. The variable domain in full, with the rest retrieved from reference TRBV30 and TRBJ1-1, is SQTIHQWPATLVQPVGSPLSLECTVEGTSNPNLYWYRQAAGRGLQLLFYSVGIGQISSEVPQNLSASRPQDRQFILSSKKLLLSDSGFYLCAWSVSDTEAFFGQGTRLTVV.

This clone appeared once. The chain has TRBV28 and TRBJ1-2; D remains ambiguous. The CDR3 length is 15 residues. Germline V gene lookup returns CDR1 MDHEN and CDR2 SYDVKM. V lost 4 bases to trimming and J lost 6 bases, with 18 bases between them. CDR3 nucleotide sequence: TGTGCCAGCAGTTCCCCCGGAGGAGGCCCCGATGGCTACACCTTC. It specifies CASSSPGGGPDGYTF.